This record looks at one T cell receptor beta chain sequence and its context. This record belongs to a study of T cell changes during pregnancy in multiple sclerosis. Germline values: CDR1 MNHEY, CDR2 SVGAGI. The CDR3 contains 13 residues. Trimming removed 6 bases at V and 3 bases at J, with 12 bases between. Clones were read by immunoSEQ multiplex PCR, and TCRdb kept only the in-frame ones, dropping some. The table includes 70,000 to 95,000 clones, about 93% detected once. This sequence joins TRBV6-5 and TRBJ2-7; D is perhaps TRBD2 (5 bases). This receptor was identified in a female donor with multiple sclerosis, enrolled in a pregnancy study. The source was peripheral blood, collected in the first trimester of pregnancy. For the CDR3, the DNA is TGTGCCAGCAGCGGACTTACGGGCTACGAGCAGTACTTC. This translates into CASSGLTGYEQYF.